A single sample gave rise to the 21 T cell receptor beta chains below, sequenced in a study of lymphopenia after photon versus proton radiotherapy. TCRdb's copy holds only in-frame clones and misses some; the assay was immunoSEQ multiplex PCR. The sample lists 55,000 to 70,000 clones; about nine tenths were seen once. The starting material was peripheral blood, obtained from a patient treated with photon-based radiotherapy. The receptors were gathered from a woman aged 70-85 years with pancreatic cancer.

This chain joins TRBV6-1 and TRBJ1-1; the D gene is possibly TRBD1 (5 bases). Germline V gene lookup returns CDR1 MNHNS and CDR2 SASEGT. CDR3 size: 13 residues. V was shortened by 4 bases and J by 4 bases, with 10 bases between the two germline ends. This CDR3 is CASSASGSTEAFF. The DNA for the CDR3 is TGTGCCAGCAGTGCTTCAGGGAGCACTGAAGCTTTCTTT.

This clone has just one count. This chain connects TRBV7-9 to TRBJ1-1; 9 bases line up with TRBD1. J lost 6 bases, V lost 5 bases, and 7 bases had no gene match. Germline V gives CDR1 SEHNR, CDR2 FQNEAQ (reference sequence). The CDR3 covers 14 residues. The CDR3: CASSVDRGIAEAFF. CDR3 coding DNA: TGTGCCAGCAGCGTGGACAGGGGTATCGCTGAAGCTTTCTTT.

The chain employs TRBV27 and TRBJ2-7, with 11 bases matching TRBD2. Unmatched junction bases numbered 14, after V lost 0 bases and J lost 4 bases. Germline V gene lookup returns CDR1 MNHEY and CDR2 SMNVEV (reference sequence). This CDR3 contains 19 residues. The CDR3 sequence: CASSLSTSGSPGQLYEQYF. The CDR3 bases are TGTGCCAGCAGTTTATCCACTAGCGGGAGTCCAGGACAGCTATACGAGCAGTACTTC.

V and J are TRBV7-8 and TRBJ2-3; 12 nucleotides agree with TRBD2. CDR3 length: 15 residues. Germline trimming cut 5 bases from V and 3 bases from J; bases unmatched to any gene: 3. CDR1 and CDR2 (germline): SGHVS, FQNEAQ. The CDR3, as DNA: TGTGCCAGCAGCCTGACTAGCGGGAGAACAGATACGCAGTATTTT. Residues: CASSLTSGRTDTQYF.

J is TRBJ1-1 and V is TRBV9; tentative D call: TRBD1 (6 bases). Germline V gives CDR1 SGDLS, CDR2 YYNGEE. CDR3 length: 14 residues. Deletions cut 4 bases from V and 6 bases from J, with 16 bases between. CDR3 loop: CASSPEQGRSEAFF. The CDR3 DNA sequence: TGTGCCAGCAGCCCTGAACAGGGACGATCTGAAGCTTTCTTT.

The rearrangement uses TRBV7-2 and TRBJ2-7; unclear D gene. V was pared by 1 base and J by 6 bases, with 7 bases between. CDR1 and CDR2 from the germline V gene are SGHTA and FQGNSA. This CDR3 is built from 12 residues. The CDR3, as DNA: TGTGCCAGCAGCTTAGACGTCGGCGAGCAGTACTTC. This gives the protein CASSLDVGEQYF. Using reference TRBV7-2 and TRBJ2-7 for the parts outside the CDR3, the full variable domain is GAGVSQSPSNKVTEKGKDVELRCDPISGHTALYWYRQSLGQGLEFLIYFQGNSAPDKSGLPSDRFSAERTGGSVSTLTIQRTQQEDSAVYLCASSLDVGEQYFGPGTRLTVT.

V is TRBV6-4 and J is TRBJ2-1; possible D gene TRBD1, 6 bases. The V end was cut by 7 bases, the J end by 0 bases, with 13 bases between. The length of the CDR3 is 15 residues. Germline CDR1 MRHNA, CDR2 SNTAGT. The CDR3 region has the DNA TGTGCCAGCACCGCCGACAGGCTCTCCTACAATGAGCAGTTCTTC. This encodes CASTADRLSYNEQFF.

The chain has TRBV4-1 and TRBJ1-5; D may be TRBD1 (5 bases). The V gene's germline CDR1 is MGHRA and CDR2 YSYEKL. V was pared by 1 base and J by 3 bases, with 16 bases between. The CDR3 is 17 amino acids. CDR3 amino acids: CASSQVLVGTVNQPQHF. The CDR3 coding sequence is TGCGCCAGCAGCCAAGTGCTAGTGGGGACCGTCAATCAGCCCCAGCATTTT.

V gene TRBV19 combines with J gene TRBJ1-5, with a possible D match to TRBD1 (5 bases). CDR3 length equals 16 residues. Germline V gene data show CDR1 as LNHDA and CDR2 as SQIVND (reference sequence). V was cut by 0 bases and J by 1 base, with 10 bases left in between. CDR3 nucleotide sequence: TGTGCCAGTAGTATAGACCGGGGGAAGAGCAATCAGCCCCAGCATTTT. It specifies CASSIDRGKSNQPQHF.

A word on this clone: One end of the junction fails to match germline, which may point to a read error. The chain employs TRBV15 and TRBJ2-7; D might be TRBD2 (6 bases). Germline V gives CDR1 LNHNV, CDR2 YYDKDF (reference sequence). The CDR3 covers 14 residues. The CDR3 region has the DNA TGTGCCACCAGCGCCCAGCGGGCCTCCTACGAGCAGTGCTTC. Translating it yields CATSAQRASYEQCF.

The gene calls are TRBV5-4 and TRBJ1-2; tentatively, D is TRBD1 (5 bases). The germline V and J ends were trimmed by 2 bases and 7 bases, with 15 bases remaining between them. The CDR3 contains 14 residues. In germline, CDR1 is SGHNT, CDR2 YYREEE (reference sequence). CDR3 sequence: CASSLITGRSGYTF. DNA of the CDR3: TGTGCCAGCAGCTTAATAACAGGCCGGAGTGGCTACACCTTC.

The chain recombines TRBV7-9 with TRBJ2-3, with 8 bases aligning to TRBD1. The junction had 2 bases not matched to a gene; V was cut back by 1 base and J by 2 bases. This CDR3 is built from 15 residues. Germline V gene lookup returns CDR1 SEHNR and CDR2 FQNEAQ (reference sequence). CDR3 bases: TGTGCCAGCAGCTTAGGGACAGGGCTCACAGATACGCAGTATTTT. It translates to CASSLGTGLTDTQYF. Filled out from reference TRBV7-9 and TRBJ2-3, the complete variable domain reads DTGVSQNPRHKITKRGQNVTFRCDPISEHNRLYWYRQTLGQGPEFLTYFQNEAQLEKSRLLSDRFSAERPKGSFSTLEIQRTEQGDSAMYLCASSLGTGLTDTQYFGPGTRLTVL.

The chain combines TRBV11-3 with TRBJ2-7, with D possibly matching TRBD2 (6 bases). Germline V lookup: CDR1 SGHNT, CDR2 YENEEA. This CDR3 spans 13 amino acids. V lost 3 bases and J lost 3, with 9 bases in between. CDR3 coding DNA: TGTGCCAGCAGCTTGAATAGCGGCTACGAGCAGTACTTC. Translated: CASSLNSGYEQYF.

This chain uses TRBV5-1 with TRBJ2-4; 7 positions agree with TRBD1. Germline CDR1 SGHRS, CDR2 YFSETQ. J gave up 3 bases and V 0 bases, and 6 bases lay outside the gene matches. CDR3 length: 16 residues. CDR3 residues: CASSLGPTGSKNIQYF. The CDR3 region has the DNA TGCGCCAGCAGCTTGGGGCCGACAGGGAGCAAAAACATTCAGTACTTC. The full variable domain, its missing parts supplied by reference TRBV5-1 and TRBJ2-4, is KAGVTQTPRYLIKTRGQQVTLSCSPISGHRSVSWYQQTPGQGLQFLFEYFSETQRNKGNFPGRFSGRQFSNSRSEMNVSTLELGDSALYLCASSLGPTGSKNIQYFGAGTRLSVL.

The chain carries TRBV25-1 and TRBJ2-5, with 7 bases aligning to TRBD2. CDR3 length equals 14 residues. Germline V gives CDR1 MGHDK, CDR2 SYGVNS. V was pared by 4 bases and J by 1 base, with 3 bases of the junction left unmatched. CDR3 in amino acids: CASSGGGFQETQYF. The DNA of the CDR3 is TGTGCCAGCAGTGGGGGGGGGTTCCAAGAGACCCAGTACTTC.

This sequence joins TRBV28 and TRBJ2-7; D unresolved. The CDR3 has 15 residues. CDR1 and CDR2 (germline): MDHEN, SYDVKM. Trimming pared 6 bases from V and 5 bases from J, leaving 20 bases between. Here the CDR3 DNA reads TGTGCCAGCAGAGGACGCGGAAGTCGATCAAACGAGCAGTACTTC. It encodes CASRGRGSRSNEQYF.

V and J are TRBV2 and TRBJ2-1; 11 positions agree with TRBD2. CDR3 length equals 15 residues. Germline V gene data show CDR1 as SNHLY and CDR2 as FYNNEI. J lost 3 bases, V lost 6 bases, and 4 bases had no gene match. In nucleotides, the CDR3 is TGTGCCAGCAGGATGACTAGCGGGGACTACAATGAGCAGTTCTTC. Translating gives CASRMTSGDYNEQFF.

The CDR3 coding sequence is TGTGCCAGTAGTATTTTGCTCGGCTCAGGGGGAATTGGCGAGCAGTACTTC. Translation gives CASSILLGSGGIGEQYF. The chain carries TRBV19 and TRBJ2-7; 7 bases line up with TRBD1. The V gene end was trimmed by 3 bases and the J gene end by 6 bases; junction bases not matched to a gene: 17. There are 17 residues in the CDR3. The germline V gene has CDR1 LNHDA and CDR2 SQIVND (reference sequence).

This clone was picked up one time. The chain carries TRBV19 and TRBJ1-6; TRBD1 agrees at 8 bases. Per germline, CDR1 LNHDA and CDR2 SQIVND (reference sequence). CDR3 size: 15 residues. Trimming cost V 3 bases and J 6 bases; bases outside gene matches: 4. The CDR3 DNA reads TGTGCCAGTAGTATTGGGGACAGGACTAATTCACCCCTCCACTTT. Translation gives CASSIGDRTNSPLHF.

The CDR3 region is CASRTGGWRTEAFF. The DNA of the CDR3 is TGTGCCAGCAGGACAGGGGGTTGGAGGACTGAAGCTTTCTTT. The J gene is TRBJ1-1, the V gene TRBV28; TRBD1 agrees at 9 bases. The V gene's germline CDR1 is MDHEN and CDR2 SYDVKM. The CDR3 loop spans 14 amino acids. Trimming at V came to 6 bases and at J to 5 bases, leaving 7 bases not matched to a gene.

This clone has more than one count but fewer than ten. This chain connects TRBV7-9 to TRBJ1-4; D not resolved. Germline loops: CDR1 SEHNR, CDR2 FQNEAQ (reference sequence). The CDR3 length is 12 residues. Trimming cost V 7 bases and J 3 bases, with 6 bases left between them. The CDR3: CASKQANEKLFF. Written as DNA, the CDR3 is TGTGCCAGCAAGCAGGCTAATGAAAAACTGTTTTTT.